Listed here are 10 T cell receptor beta chains from one sample, sequenced in a study of cytomegalovirus exposure and HLA in healthy donors. PCR employed 60 Vbeta and 13 Jbeta primers. Data came from immunoSEQ multiplex PCR; TCRdb stores just in-frame clones and leaves some out. The table lists approximately 180,000 clones, 81% of them singletons. Sequenced: PBMCs. The source is a woman aged 30 to 39 in good health and CMV-seronegative.

The rearrangement joins TRBV7-2 to TRBJ2-1, with 8 bases that match TRBD2. This CDR3 is 15 amino acids long. V was clipped by 1 base and J by 6 bases; unmatched bases: 5. Germline V gene data show CDR1 as SGHTA and CDR2 as FQGNSA. The CDR3, as DNA: TGTGCCAGCAGCTTAGGGACTAGCTCAGGCAATGAGCAGTTCTTC. Amino acids: CASSLGTSSGNEQFF. Full variable domain (rest looked up from reference TRBV7-2 and TRBJ2-1): GAGVSQSPSNKVTEKGKDVELRCDPISGHTALYWYRQSLGQGLEFLIYFQGNSAPDKSGLPSDRFSAERTGGSVSTLTIQRTQQEDSAVYLCASSLGTSSGNEQFFGPGTRLTVL.

The gene calls are TRBV9 and TRBJ2-1; TRBD2 is a possible D gene (6 bases). Deletions cut 3 bases from V and 6 bases from J, with 16 bases between. Germline V gene data show CDR1 as SGDLS and CDR2 as YYNGEE. The CDR3 has 15 residues. The CDR3 DNA is TGTGCCAGCAGCGACGGGGGAAAGCTCTCCAATGAGCAGTTCTTC. Translated: CASSDGGKLSNEQFF.

The rearrangement joins TRBV9 to TRBJ2-1, with a possible D match to TRBD2 (6 bases). The V gene's germline CDR1 is SGDLS and CDR2 YYNGEE. V was trimmed by 0 bases and J by 10 bases, leaving 11 bases between them. The CDR3 is 13 residues long. CDR3 amino acids: CASSVALGGEQFF. The CDR3, as DNA: TGTGCCAGCAGCGTAGCGTTAGGAGGGGAGCAGTTCTTC.

The genes are TRBV6-6 and TRBJ2-1; 13 bases are shared with TRBD2. Germline assignment: CDR1 MNHNY and CDR2 SVGAGI (reference sequence). V shed 6 bases and J 8 bases; nucleotides not matched to a gene: 4. The CDR3 has 14 residues. CDR3 nucleotide sequence: TGTGCCAGCAGGGGGACTAGCGGGGACGATGAGCAGTTCTTC. Translation: CASRGTSGDDEQFF.

The chain combines TRBV7-2 with TRBJ2-7; TRBD2 is a possible D gene (5 bases). The CDR3 totals 15 residues. V was cut by 5 bases and J by 1 base, with 15 bases left in between. CDR1 and CDR2 (germline): SGHTA, FQGNSA. The CDR3 here is CASSPRAGRSYEQYF. CDR3 coding DNA: TGTGCCAGCAGCCCGCGGGCAGGAAGGTCCTACGAGCAGTACTTC.

V and J are TRBV19 and TRBJ2-7, with 14 bases identical to TRBD2. V dropped 6 bases and J dropped 7; count of bases not matched to a gene: 8. The CDR3 consists of 15 residues. CDR1 and CDR2 from the germline V gene are LNHDA and SQIVND (reference sequence). The CDR3 loop reads CASRKTSGRADEQYF. The DNA for the CDR3 is TGTGCCAGTAGGAAGACTAGCGGGAGGGCCGATGAGCAGTACTTC. Full variable domain (outside the CDR3, taken from reference TRBV19 and TRBJ2-7): DGGITQSPKYLFRKEGQNVTLSCEQNLNHDAMYWYRQDPGQGLRLIYYSQIVNDFQKGDIAEGYSVSREKKESFPLTVTSAQKNPTAFYLCASRKTSGRADEQYFGPGTRLTVT.

This sequence joins TRBV28 and TRBJ2-1, with D uncertain. The germline CDR1 and CDR2 sequences are MDHEN and SYDVKM. The CDR3 runs to 15 residues. Trimming cost V 4 bases and J 1 base, with 11 bases left between them. DNA for the CDR3: TGTGCCAGCAGTTCCATACAGTTATCCTACAATGAGCAGTTCTTC. This gives the protein CASSSIQLSYNEQFF.

This clone occurred a few times. The chain is built from TRBV4-3 and TRBJ1-5; D not resolved. Looked up from germline, CDR1 is LGHNA and CDR2 is YSLEER. Trimming removed 0 bases from V and 6 bases from J, with 15 bases in between. CDR3 length: 16 residues. In DNA, the CDR3 is TGCGCCAGCAGCCAAGAGGCAGGCGGGTTTCGTCAGCCCCAGCATTTT. Protein sequence: CASSQEAGGFRQPQHF.

With regard to this clone: The conserved phenylalanine or tryptophan normally closing the CDR3 is absent here, so this likely arose from a read error. The rearrangement links TRBV7-6 to TRBJ2-6; 8 nucleotides match TRBD2. The CDR3 loop spans 18 amino acids. Germline V gives CDR1 SGHVS, CDR2 FNYEAQ. Losses at the gene ends were 0 bases for V and 2 bases for J; bases not matched to a gene: 6. CDR3 protein: CASSLAVHGGAGANVLTS. DNA of the CDR3: TGTGCCAGCAGCTTAGCTGTTCACGGGGGGGCTGGGGCCAACGTCCTGACTTCC.

The chain has TRBV30 and TRBJ2-2, with a weak D call TRBD1 (6 bases). The V gene lost 4 bases and the J gene lost 4 bases, with 13 bases spanning the gap. Germline V gene sequence: CDR1 GTSNPN, CDR2 SVGIG (reference sequence). There are 14 residues in the CDR3. This chain's CDR3 is CAWMAGVSTGELFF. DNA for the CDR3: TGTGCCTGGATGGCAGGGGTGAGCACCGGGGAGCTGTTTTTT.